One and the same sample provided the 32 T cell receptor beta chains below, sequenced in a study of OX40 agonist ivuxolimab in advanced cancers. Data came from immunoSEQ multiplex PCR; TCRdb stores just in-frame clones and leaves some out. Counted here are over 70,000 clones, about 90% occurring once; the ten biggest clones make up 7% to 8.5%. Sequencing used CD4+ or CD8+ T cells sorted from blood, obtained in a trial of the OX40 agonist ivuxolimab. The source is an adult with an advanced solid tumor such as melanoma, head and neck, liver or kidney cancer.

The chain employs TRBV27 and TRBJ2-7; no definite D call. Germline CDR1 and CDR2: MNHEY and SMNVEV (reference sequence). The CDR3 is made up of 14 amino acids. V shed 3 bases and J shed 3 bases, with 12 bases lying between them. The CDR3 spells CASSFRGRHYEQYF. Here the CDR3 DNA reads TGTGCCAGCAGTTTCCGCGGTAGGCACTACGAGCAGTACTTC.

V and J are TRBV4-1 and TRBJ2-2; possible D gene TRBD1, 6 bases. This CDR3 contains 15 residues. CDR1 is MGHRA and CDR2 is YSYEKL in the germline V gene. V was trimmed by 1 base and J by 1 base, leaving 7 bases between them. The CDR3 here is CASSQAGENTGELFF. For the CDR3, the DNA is TGCGCCAGCAGCCAAGCAGGGGAGAACACCGGGGAGCTGTTTTTT.

This chain connects TRBV18 to TRBJ1-1; maybe TRBD1 (6 bases). V was cut by 2 bases and J by 0 bases, with 16 bases left in between. The CDR3 has 17 amino acids. Germline V gene data show CDR1 as KGHSH and CDR2 as LQKENI. Written as DNA, the CDR3 is TGTGCCAGCTCACCAGGGGGCAGGGAAGACATGAACACTGAAGCTTTCTTT. Its protein is CASSPGGREDMNTEAFF.

The V gene is TRBV28, the J gene TRBJ1-5, with a possible D match to TRBD1 (5 bases). The V and J ends lost 1 base and 2 bases respectively, with 21 bases between them. Germline CDR1 and CDR2: MDHEN and SYDVKM. The CDR3 has 19 amino acids. CDR3 sequence reads: CASSLLRMGQRGGNQPQHF. CDR3 DNA sequence: TGTGCCAGCAGTTTATTACGTATGGGGCAGCGCGGCGGCAATCAGCCCCAGCATTTT. The full variable domain, with the rest looked up from reference TRBV28 and TRBJ1-5, is DVKVTQSSRYLVKRTGEKVFLECVQDMDHENMFWYRQDPGLGLRLIYFSYDVKMKEKGDIPEGYSVSREKKERFSLILESASTNQTSMYLCASSLLRMGQRGGNQPQHFGDGTRLSIL.

V gene TRBV5-6 combines with J gene TRBJ2-5; 10 bases fit TRBD2. The CDR3 is made up of 17 amino acids. With V trimmed by 0 bases and J by 5 bases, 10 bases remained unmatched. The germline CDR1 and CDR2 sequences are SGHDT and YYEEEE. CDR3 sequence reads: CASSLGVGLAGVETQYF. The DNA of the CDR3 is TGTGCCAGCAGCTTGGGGGTCGGGCTAGCGGGAGTCGAGACCCAGTACTTC.

The chain carries TRBV5-1 and TRBJ2-7, with 7 bases fitting TRBD1. The CDR3 length is 15 residues. Trimming removed 1 base from V and 0 bases from J; junction bases left unmatched: 4. The germline CDR1 and CDR2 sequences are SGHRS and YFSETQ. CDR3 amino acids: CASSLSGQISYEQYF. As DNA, the CDR3 is TGCGCCAGCAGCTTGTCGGGACAGATCTCCTACGAGCAGTACTTC.

The sample holds one count of this clone. The V and J genes are TRBV6-5 and TRBJ2-7; TRBD1 matches at 7 bases. The CDR3 has 13 amino acids. Germline V gene data show CDR1 as MNHEY and CDR2 as SVGAGI. The V and J ends lost 4 bases and 3 bases, in that order; junction bases with no gene match: 3. This CDR3 is CASSLTGSYEQYF. The CDR3 bases are TGTGCCAGCAGTTTGACAGGGAGCTACGAGCAGTACTTC.

The chain has TRBV18 and TRBJ2-1; possibly TRBD1 for D (6 bases). Trimming cost V 6 bases and J 8 bases, with 23 bases left between them. Germline CDR1 and CDR2: KGHSH and LQKENI. The CDR3 runs 16 residues. CDR3 bases: TGTGCCAGCTCCCCTCCCAGACGACAGGTCGGCGATGAGCAGTTCTTC. Translated: CASSPPRRQVGDEQFF.

The count of this clone is one. This chain connects TRBV7-2 to TRBJ1-2; 10 bases are a match to TRBD1. Germline loops: CDR1 SGHTA, CDR2 FQGNSA. The ends lost 5 bases at V and 5 bases at J; junction bases unmatched: 5. The CDR3 is made up of 14 amino acids. The CDR3 coding sequence is TGTGCCAGCAGCCACGGGACAGGGGATTATGGCTACACCTTC. This sequence encodes CASSHGTGDYGYTF.

In this sample, this clone turned up once. The chain couples TRBV4-1 to TRBJ2-4; D unresolved. CDR3 size: 16 residues. The V and J ends lost 3 bases and 0 bases respectively, with 12 bases between them. The germline gives CDR1 MGHRA, CDR2 YSYEKL. The DNA of the CDR3 is TGCGCCAGCAGCCATGTGGGCTTTTTAGCCAAAAACATTCAGTACTTC. Amino acids: CASSHVGFLAKNIQYF.

This clone was observed once. This chain links TRBV6-5 with TRBJ1-2; D is uncertain. Trimming pared 0 bases from V and 4 bases from J, leaving 12 bases between. The germline CDR1 and CDR2 sequences are MNHEY and SVGAGI. The CDR3 totals 15 residues. The CDR3 DNA reads as TGTGCCAGCAGTTACTCGATCGCGGCAGCCTATGGCTACACCTTC. Residues: CASSYSIAAAYGYTF.

The rearrangement uses TRBV19 and TRBJ2-7, with TRBD2 matching over 8 bases. Germline CDR1 LNHDA, CDR2 SQIVND (reference sequence). V lost 3 bases and J lost 3; bases outside the gene matches: 4. This CDR3 region has 14 residues. The CDR3 DNA follows: TGTGCCAGTAGTATCGGGGGGGTTAGCTACGAGCAGTACTTC. It codes for CASSIGGVSYEQYF.

The rearrangement uses TRBV5-4 and TRBJ1-1; D might be TRBD1 (6 bases). This CDR3 comprises 17 residues. The germline CDR1 and CDR2 sequences are SGHNT and YYREEE (reference sequence). V lost 4 bases and J 0 bases, leaving 19 bases between the germline ends. The CDR3 loop reads CASSPGGGGYLNTEAFF. The CDR3, as DNA: TGTGCCAGCAGCCCCGGTGGGGGGGGCTACTTGAACACTGAAGCTTTCTTT.

This clone was seen just once. The V and J genes are TRBV5-1 and TRBJ2-1; the match to TRBD2 covers 8 bases. Trimming removed 4 bases from V and 0 bases from J; junction bases left unmatched: 6. CDR1 and CDR2 from the germline V gene are SGHRS and YFSETQ. The CDR3 is made up of 16 amino acids. CDR3 bases: TGCGCCAGCAGCCCCACTAGCGGCCTCTCCTACAATGAGCAGTTCTTC. Protein product: CASSPTSGLSYNEQFF.

The table lists this clone with a few counts. The V call is TRBV11-3, the J call TRBJ2-7, with TRBD2 matching over 10 bases. This CDR3 region has 18 residues. Germline V gene sequence: CDR1 SGHNT, CDR2 YENEEA. The ends lost 6 bases at V and 3 bases at J; junction bases unmatched: 17. CDR3 DNA sequence: TGTGCCAGCAGGGCGGACAGAGGACTAGCGGAGCGAGTCTACGAGCAGTACTTC. Residues: CASRADRGLAERVYEQYF. The full variable domain, with the rest looked up from reference TRBV11-3 and TRBJ2-7, is EAGVVQSPRYKIIEKKQPVAFWCNPISGHNTLYWYLQNLGQGPELLIRYENEEAVDDSQLPKDRFSAERLKGVDSTLKIQPAELGDSAVYLCASRADRGLAERVYEQYFGPGTRLTVT.

Here the CDR3 reads CASSAGQGALLEQYF. DNA of the CDR3: TGTGCCAGCAGCGCGGGACAGGGGGCTTTGTTGGAGCAGTACTTC. The chain is built from TRBV7-8 and TRBJ2-7; TRBD1 aligns across 12 bases. Germline values: CDR1 SGHVS, CDR2 FQNEAQ. The ends lost 5 bases at V and 7 bases at J; junction bases unmatched: 9. The CDR3 contains 15 residues.

V and J are TRBV18 and TRBJ1-1; D not resolved. V lost 8 bases to trimming and J lost 1 base, with 14 bases between them. CDR1 and CDR2 from the germline V gene are KGHSH and LQKENI. This CDR3 contains 14 residues. The CDR3 protein is CASLSGPSNTEAFF. The CDR3 DNA sequence: TGTGCCAGCCTCTCCGGACCGTCGAACACTGAAGCTTTCTTT.

The chain couples TRBV2 to TRBJ2-7; 9 nucleotides agree with TRBD2. CDR1 is SNHLY and CDR2 is FYNNEI in the germline V gene. The CDR3 extends over 14 amino acids. V lost 0 bases, J lost 4 bases, and 1 base stayed unmatched. In nucleotides, the CDR3 is TGTGCCAGCAGTGAAGCTAGCGGGAGTTACGAGCAGTACTTC. Its translation is CASSEASGSYEQYF. Drawing the rest from reference TRBV2 and TRBJ2-7, the complete variable domain is EPEVTQTPSHQVTQMGQEVILRCVPISNHLYFYWYRQILGQKVEFLVSFYNNEISEKSEIFDDQFSVERPDGSNFTLKIRSTKLEDSAMYFCASSEASGSYEQYFGPGTRLTVT.

The chain combines TRBV19 with TRBJ1-4, with 8 nucleotides matching TRBD1. The CDR3 is made up of 16 amino acids. CDR1 is LNHDA, CDR2 SQIVND, per germline (reference sequence). With 5 bases clipped from V and 3 bases from J, the junction kept 8 bases outside the gene matches. CDR3: CASSPLGQGSNEKLFF. The CDR3 nucleotides are TGTGCCAGTAGTCCCCTCGGACAGGGTTCTAATGAAAAACTGTTTTTT.

The chain uses TRBV5-8 and TRBJ1-5; TRBD1 is a possible D gene (5 bases). CDR1 and CDR2 from the germline V gene are SGHTS and YDEGEE. With 0 bases removed from V and 1 base from J, the gap between germline ends came to 8 bases. The CDR3 spans 15 residues. This chain's CDR3 is CASSLVPGSNQPQHF. The CDR3 nucleotides read TGTGCCAGCAGCTTGGTGCCAGGGAGCAATCAGCCCCAGCATTTT.

The chain uses TRBV7-2 and TRBJ1-5; D not certain. The CDR3 loop spans 14 amino acids. Germline assignment: CDR1 SGHTA and CDR2 FQGNSA. Trimming shortened V by 1 base and J by 6 bases, and 10 bases separated the two germline ends. The CDR3 region has the DNA TGTGCCAGCAGCTTAGGATTGGGTGTTCAGCCCCAGCATTTT. As protein: CASSLGLGVQPQHF.

The chain employs TRBV5-1 and TRBJ2-7; perhaps TRBD1 as D (6 bases). Trimming left V 0 bases short and J 0 bases short, with 13 bases between. Per the germline V gene, CDR1 is SGHRS and CDR2 is YFSETQ. This CDR3 has 16 residues. The CDR3 nucleotides are TGCGCCAGCAGCTTGGCGCTCCGGGACAACTCCTACGAGCAGTACTTC. This codes for CASSLALRDNSYEQYF.

V and J are TRBV7-6 and TRBJ2-1; 7 nucleotides match TRBD2. With 2 bases clipped from V and 2 bases from J, the junction kept 9 bases outside the gene matches. The CDR3 covers 17 residues. The germline CDR1 and CDR2 sequences are SGHVS and FNYEAQ. Written as DNA, the CDR3 is TGTGCCAGCAGCTTAAGAGGGAGGGCCGCCACCTACAATGAGCAGTTCTTC. Translated, it gives CASSLRGRAATYNEQFF.

This chain connects TRBV4-1 to TRBJ1-2, with 7 bases fitting TRBD1. The CDR3 has 12 residues. The junction had 1 base not matched to a gene; V was cut back by 2 bases and J by 7 bases. Germline CDR1 and CDR2: MGHRA and YSYEKL. The DNA for the CDR3 is TGCGCCAGCAGCCAACAGGGGGGTGGCTACACCTTC. Its protein product is CASSQQGGGYTF.

The chain joins TRBV28 to TRBJ1-1; weak D call: TRBD1 (6 bases). CDR1 is MDHEN and CDR2 is SYDVKM in the germline V gene. The CDR3 is made up of 11 amino acids. As DNA, the CDR3 is TGTGCTAGTAGGGGGGACACTGAAGCTTTCTTT. It is translated as CASRGDTEAFF.

The chain links TRBV18 to TRBJ2-4, with 12 bases matching TRBD2. Looked up from germline, CDR1 is KGHSH and CDR2 is LQKENI. The CDR3 length is 15 residues. The V segment lost 3 bases and the J segment 7 bases; nucleotides outside the gene matches: 4. The CDR3 sequence: CASSPRLAGENIQYF. The CDR3 region has the DNA TGTGCCAGCTCACCCCGACTAGCGGGAGAGAACATTCAGTACTTC.

This chain links TRBV16 with TRBJ2-1; TRBD2 matches at 10 bases. After removal of 1 base from V and 5 bases from J, the junction contained 11 bases not matched to a gene. The CDR3 extends over 18 amino acids. Germline values: CDR1 KGHSY, CDR2 FQNENV. In nucleotides, the CDR3 is TGTGCCAGCAGCCAATTGTCGACAGGGCTAGCGGGAGACAATGAGCAGTTCTTC. This gives the protein CASSQLSTGLAGDNEQFF.

The gene calls are TRBV28 and TRBJ1-6; D uncertain. Between the trimmed V and J ends, which lost 2 bases and 8 bases, there was a span of 7 bases. The CDR3 length is 13 residues. Germline values: CDR1 MDHEN, CDR2 SYDVKM. The CDR3 is CASSLDQYSPLHF. As DNA, the CDR3 is TGTGCCAGCAGTTTAGATCAGTATTCACCCCTCCACTTT.

The V call is TRBV19, the J call TRBJ2-1, with unresolved D. CDR3 length equals 16 residues. The V gene lost 0 bases and the J gene lost 2 bases, with 11 bases spanning the gap. Germline CDR1 reads LNHDA; CDR2 reads SQIVND (reference sequence). The CDR3 sequence is CASSIDGKAPYNEQFF. CDR3 in DNA: TGTGCCAGTAGTATAGATGGGAAGGCGCCCTACAATGAGCAGTTCTTC.

This sequence joins TRBV11-2 and TRBJ2-2, with TRBD2 matching over 7 bases. The CDR3 length is 17 residues. J was trimmed by 5 bases and V by 6 bases; bases with no gene match: 15. Germline V CDR1 and CDR2: SGHAT, FQNNGV. The CDR3, as DNA: TGTGCCAGCAGGGGCCAGAGAGGGAGGGCCCGGACCGGGGAGCTGTTTTTT. This sequence encodes CASRGQRGRARTGELFF.

The chain uses TRBV7-9 and TRBJ2-2; maybe TRBD2 (6 bases). Germline CDR1 is SEHNR and CDR2 is FQNEAQ (reference sequence). V lost 1 base, J lost 8 bases, and 11 bases lay in between. This CDR3 has 14 amino acids. CDR3 region: CASSLGDFQGELFF. DNA for the CDR3: TGTGCCAGCAGCTTAGGGGACTTTCAGGGGGAGCTGTTTTTT.

The chain joins TRBV27 to TRBJ1-1; a possible D gene is TRBD1 (5 bases). Trimming stripped 8 bases from V and 5 bases from J, with 9 bases between. Germline V gene data show CDR1 as MNHEY and CDR2 as SMNVEV (reference sequence). This CDR3 region has 11 residues. The CDR3 is CASGGGTEAFF. CDR3 nucleotides: TGTGCCAGCGGTGGGGGGACTGAAGCTTTCTTT.